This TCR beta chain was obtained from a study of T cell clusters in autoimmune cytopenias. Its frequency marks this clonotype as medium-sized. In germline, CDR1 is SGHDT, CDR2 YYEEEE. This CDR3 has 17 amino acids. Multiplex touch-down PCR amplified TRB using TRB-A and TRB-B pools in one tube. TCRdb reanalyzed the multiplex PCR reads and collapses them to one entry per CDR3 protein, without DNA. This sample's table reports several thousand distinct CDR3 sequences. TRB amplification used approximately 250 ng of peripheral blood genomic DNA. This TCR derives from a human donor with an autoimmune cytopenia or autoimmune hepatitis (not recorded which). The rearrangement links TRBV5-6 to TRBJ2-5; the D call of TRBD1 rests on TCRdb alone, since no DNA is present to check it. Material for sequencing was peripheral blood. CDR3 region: CASSFRASQGAEETQYF.